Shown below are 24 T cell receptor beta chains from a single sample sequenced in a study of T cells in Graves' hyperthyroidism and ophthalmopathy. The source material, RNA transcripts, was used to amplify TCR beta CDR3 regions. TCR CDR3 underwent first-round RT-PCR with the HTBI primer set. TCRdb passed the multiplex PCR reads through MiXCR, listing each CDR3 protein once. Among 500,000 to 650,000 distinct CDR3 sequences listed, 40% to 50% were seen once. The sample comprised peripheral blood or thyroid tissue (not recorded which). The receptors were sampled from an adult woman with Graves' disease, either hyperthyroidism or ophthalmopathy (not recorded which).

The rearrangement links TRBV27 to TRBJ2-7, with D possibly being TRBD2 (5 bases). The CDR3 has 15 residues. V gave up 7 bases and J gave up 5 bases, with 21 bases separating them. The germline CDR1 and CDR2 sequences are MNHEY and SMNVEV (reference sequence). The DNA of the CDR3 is TGTGCCAGCAAACACCAACTAGACGCTAGCCACGAGCAGTACTTC. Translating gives CASKHQLDASHEQYF.

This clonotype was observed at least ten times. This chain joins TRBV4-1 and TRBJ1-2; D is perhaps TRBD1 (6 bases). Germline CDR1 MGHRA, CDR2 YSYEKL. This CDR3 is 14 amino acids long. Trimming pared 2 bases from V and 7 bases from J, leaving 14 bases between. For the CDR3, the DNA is TGCGCCAGCAGCCAACGGCAGGGGAGGGGTGGCTACACCTTC. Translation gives CASSQRQGRGGYTF.

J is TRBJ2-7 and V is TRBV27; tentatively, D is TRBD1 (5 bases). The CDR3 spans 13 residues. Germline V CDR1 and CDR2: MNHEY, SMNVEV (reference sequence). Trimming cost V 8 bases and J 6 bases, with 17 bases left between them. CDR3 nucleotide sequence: TGTGCCAGCTCAGTCCCAGGGTGGGGCGAGCAGTACTTC. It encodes CASSVPGWGEQYF.

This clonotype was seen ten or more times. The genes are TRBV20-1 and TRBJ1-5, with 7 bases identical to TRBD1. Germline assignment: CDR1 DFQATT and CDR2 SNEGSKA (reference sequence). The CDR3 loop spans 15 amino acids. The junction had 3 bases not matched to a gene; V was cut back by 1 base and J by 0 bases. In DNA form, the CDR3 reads TGCAGTGCTAGAGTCGGGACAGTTAGCAATCAGCCCCAGCATTTT. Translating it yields CSARVGTVSNQPQHF.

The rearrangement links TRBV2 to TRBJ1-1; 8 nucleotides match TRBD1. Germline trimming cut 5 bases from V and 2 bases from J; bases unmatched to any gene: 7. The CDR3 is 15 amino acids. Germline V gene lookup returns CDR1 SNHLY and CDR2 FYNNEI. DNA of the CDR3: TGTGCCAGCAGTAAGGACAGGGACTTTAACACTGAAGCTTTCTTT. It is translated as CASSKDRDFNTEAFF.

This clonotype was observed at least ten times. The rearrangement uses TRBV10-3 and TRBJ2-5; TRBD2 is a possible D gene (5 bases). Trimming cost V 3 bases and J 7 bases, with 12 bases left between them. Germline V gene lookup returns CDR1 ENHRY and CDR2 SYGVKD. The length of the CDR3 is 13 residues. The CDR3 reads CAISDTKAGTQYF. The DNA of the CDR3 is TGTGCCATCAGTGATACTAAGGCGGGGACCCAGTACTTC.

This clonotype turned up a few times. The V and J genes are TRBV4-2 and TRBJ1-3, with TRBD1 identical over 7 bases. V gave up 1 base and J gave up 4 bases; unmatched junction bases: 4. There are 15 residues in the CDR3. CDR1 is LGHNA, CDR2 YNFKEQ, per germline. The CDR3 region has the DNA TGTGCCAGCAGCCAAGTGACAGGGACGGGAAACACCATATATTTT. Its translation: CASSQVTGTGNTIYF.

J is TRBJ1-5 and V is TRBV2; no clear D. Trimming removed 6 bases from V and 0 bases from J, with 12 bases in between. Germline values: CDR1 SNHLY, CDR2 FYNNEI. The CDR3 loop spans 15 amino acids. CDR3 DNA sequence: TGTGCCAGCAGCCAGCGTTTTCCTAGCAATCAGCCCCAGCATTTT. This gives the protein CASSQRFPSNQPQHF. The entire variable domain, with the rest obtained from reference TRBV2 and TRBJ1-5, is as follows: EPEVTQTPSHQVTQMGQEVILRCVPISNHLYFYWYRQILGQKVEFLVSFYNNEISEKSEIFDDQFSVERPDGSNFTLKIRSTKLEDSAMYFCASSQRFPSNQPQHFGDGTRLSIL.

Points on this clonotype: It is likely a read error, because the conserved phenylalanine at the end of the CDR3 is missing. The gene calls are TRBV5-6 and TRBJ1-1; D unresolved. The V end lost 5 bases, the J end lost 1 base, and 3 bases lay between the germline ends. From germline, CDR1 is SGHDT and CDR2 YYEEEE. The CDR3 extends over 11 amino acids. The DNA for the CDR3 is TGTGCCAGCAGACGGAACACTGAAGCTTTCCTT. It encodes CASRRNTEAFL.

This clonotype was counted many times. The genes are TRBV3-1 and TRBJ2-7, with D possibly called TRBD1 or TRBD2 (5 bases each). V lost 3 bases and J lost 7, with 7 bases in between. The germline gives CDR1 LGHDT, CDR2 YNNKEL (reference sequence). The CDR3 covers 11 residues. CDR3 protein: CASSHGGEQYF. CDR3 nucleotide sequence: TGTGCCAGCAGCCATGGGGGTGAGCAGTACTTC.

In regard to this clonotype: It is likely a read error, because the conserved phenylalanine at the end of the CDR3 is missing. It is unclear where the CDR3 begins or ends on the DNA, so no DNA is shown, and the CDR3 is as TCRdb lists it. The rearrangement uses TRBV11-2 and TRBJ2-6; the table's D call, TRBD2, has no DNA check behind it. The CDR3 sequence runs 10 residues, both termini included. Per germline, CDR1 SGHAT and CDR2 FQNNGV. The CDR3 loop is CASSPRPLDT.

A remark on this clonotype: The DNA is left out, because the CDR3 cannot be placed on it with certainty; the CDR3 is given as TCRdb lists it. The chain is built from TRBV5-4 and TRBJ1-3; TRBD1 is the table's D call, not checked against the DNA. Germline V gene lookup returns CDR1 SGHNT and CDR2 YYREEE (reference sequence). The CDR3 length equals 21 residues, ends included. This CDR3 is CASSFYICSANRAISGNTIYF.

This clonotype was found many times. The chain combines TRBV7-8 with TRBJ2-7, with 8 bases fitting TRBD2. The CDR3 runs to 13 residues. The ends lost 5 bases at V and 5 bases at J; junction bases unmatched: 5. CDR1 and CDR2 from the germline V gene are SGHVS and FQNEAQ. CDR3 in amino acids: CASSLSGTNEQYF. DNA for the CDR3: TGTGCCAGCAGCCTTAGCGGGACGAACGAGCAGTACTTC.

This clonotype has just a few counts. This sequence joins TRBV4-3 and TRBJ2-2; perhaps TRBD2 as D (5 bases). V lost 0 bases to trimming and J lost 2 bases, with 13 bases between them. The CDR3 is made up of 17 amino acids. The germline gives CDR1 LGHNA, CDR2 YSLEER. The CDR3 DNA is TGCGCCAGCAGCCAAGACGATGGTAGCGTAAACACCGGGGAGCTGTTTTTT. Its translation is CASSQDDGSVNTGELFF.

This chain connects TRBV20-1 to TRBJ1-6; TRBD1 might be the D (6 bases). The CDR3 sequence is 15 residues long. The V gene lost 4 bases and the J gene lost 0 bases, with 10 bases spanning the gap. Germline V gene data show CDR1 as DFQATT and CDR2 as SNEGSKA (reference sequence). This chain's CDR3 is CSAIDRSSYNSPLHF. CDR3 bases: TGCAGTGCTATCGACAGGAGCTCCTATAATTCACCCCTCCACTTT.

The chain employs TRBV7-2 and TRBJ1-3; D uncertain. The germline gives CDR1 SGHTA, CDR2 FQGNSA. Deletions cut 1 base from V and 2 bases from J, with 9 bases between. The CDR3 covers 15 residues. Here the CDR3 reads CASSLGGQAGNTIYF. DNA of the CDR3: TGTGCCAGCAGCTTAGGAGGGCAGGCTGGAAACACCATATATTTT.

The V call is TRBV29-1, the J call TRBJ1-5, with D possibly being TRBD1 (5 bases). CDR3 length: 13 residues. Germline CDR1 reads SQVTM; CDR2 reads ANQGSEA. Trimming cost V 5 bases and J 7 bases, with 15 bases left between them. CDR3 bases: TGCAGCGTTCAGGTATCTTGGGACCAGCCCCAGCATTTT. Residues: CSVQVSWDQPQHF.

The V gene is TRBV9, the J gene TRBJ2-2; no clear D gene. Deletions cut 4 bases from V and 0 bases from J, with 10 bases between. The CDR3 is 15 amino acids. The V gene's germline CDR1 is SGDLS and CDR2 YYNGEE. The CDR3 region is CASSMRRTNTGELFF. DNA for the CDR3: TGTGCCAGCAGCATGCGACGGACGAACACCGGGGAGCTGTTTTTT.

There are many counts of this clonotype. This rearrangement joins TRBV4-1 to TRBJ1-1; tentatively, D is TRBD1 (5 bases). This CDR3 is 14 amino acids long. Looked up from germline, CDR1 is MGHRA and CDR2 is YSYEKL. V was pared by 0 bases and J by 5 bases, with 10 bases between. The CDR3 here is CASSQEREGTEAFF. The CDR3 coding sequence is TGCGCCAGCAGCCAAGAGCGAGAGGGGACTGAAGCTTTCTTT.

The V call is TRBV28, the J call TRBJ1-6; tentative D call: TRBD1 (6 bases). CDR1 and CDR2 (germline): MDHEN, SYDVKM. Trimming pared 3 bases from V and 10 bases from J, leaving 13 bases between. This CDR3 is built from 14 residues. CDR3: CASSLQPGVSPLHF. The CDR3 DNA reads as TGTGCCAGCAGTTTGCAGCCAGGGGTCTCACCCCTCCACTTT. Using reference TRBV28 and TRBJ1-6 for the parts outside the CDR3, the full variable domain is DVKVTQSSRYLVKRTGEKVFLECVQDMDHENMFWYRQDPGLGLRLIYFSYDVKMKEKGDIPEGYSVSREKKERFSLILESASTNQTSMYLCASSLQPGVSPLHFGNGTRLTVT.

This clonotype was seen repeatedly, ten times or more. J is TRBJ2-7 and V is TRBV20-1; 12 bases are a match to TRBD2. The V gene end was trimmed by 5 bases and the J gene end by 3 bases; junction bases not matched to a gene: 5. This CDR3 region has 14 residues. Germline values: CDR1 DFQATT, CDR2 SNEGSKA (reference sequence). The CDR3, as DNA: TGCAGTGCTTATCAGACTAGCGGGAGCTACGAGCAGTACTTC. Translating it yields CSAYQTSGSYEQYF.

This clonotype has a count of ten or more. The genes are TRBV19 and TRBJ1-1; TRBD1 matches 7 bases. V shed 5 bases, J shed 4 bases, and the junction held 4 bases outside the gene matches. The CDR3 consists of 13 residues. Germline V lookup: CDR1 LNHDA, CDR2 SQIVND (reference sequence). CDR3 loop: CASSLTGLTEAFF. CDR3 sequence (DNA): TGTGCCAGTAGTTTGACAGGGCTCACTGAAGCTTTCTTT.

CDR3 DNA sequence: TGTGCCAGCAGTTACTCGACACCTTTACCATCCTACGAGCAGTACTTC. It yields the protein CASSYSTPLPSYEQYF. The chain has TRBV7-2 and TRBJ2-7; D uncertain. Trimming left V 6 bases short and J 1 base short, with 19 bases between. The CDR3 sequence is 16 residues long. Germline V gene data show CDR1 as SGHTA and CDR2 as FQGNSA.

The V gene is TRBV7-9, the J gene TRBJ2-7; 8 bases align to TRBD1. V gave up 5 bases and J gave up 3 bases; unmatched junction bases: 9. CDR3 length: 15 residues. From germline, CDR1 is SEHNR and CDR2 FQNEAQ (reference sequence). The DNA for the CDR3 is TGTGCCAGCAGCAACCCGCGGGACAGGAACTACGAGCAGTACTTC. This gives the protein CASSNPRDRNYEQYF.